Sequencing of this T cell receptor beta chain was carried out in a study of T-cell memory formation after mild COVID-19. Each CDR3 protein gets one entry after TCRdb re-called the 5' RACE reads with MiXCR. The table has 360,000 or so distinct CDR3 sequences, approximately 27% seen once. In this sample, this clonotype turned up a few times. Its antigen remains unidentified. Germline values: CDR1 LGHNA, CDR2 YNFKEQ. Trimming left V 0 bases short and J 1 base short, with 3 bases between. This CDR3 is 14 amino acids long. Overall study results and limits: Mostly located in CM and EM were contracting CD4+ clones, with contracting CD8+ clones located in EMRA. Clones that shrank (day 15 to 85) were balanced CD4/CD8, whereas later expanders leaned CD4+.

The chain recombines TRBV4-2 with TRBJ2-2; no definite D call. This sequence originates from an adult woman who had mild COVID-19 (a few samples of this study predate the infection). Cell type and time point are not known. Sequenced material: PBMCs or a T cell subset sorted from them (not recorded which). The CDR3 loop reads CASSQEENTGELFF. The CDR3 region has the DNA TGTGCCAGCAGCCAAGAGGAGAACACCGGGGAGCTGTTTTTT.